This TCR beta chain comes out of a study of blood T cell repertoires in COVID-19. Overall study: Acute and convalescent COVID-19 samples came from the United States, Italy and Spain. PBMCs, B-cell-depleted T cells, or T cells provided the cDNA or gDNA that made up the material.

V trimming: 1 base; J trimming: 6 bases; junction bases outside the gene matches: 5. The CDR3 length is 14 residues. Germline V gene lookup returns CDR1 MDHEN and CDR2 SYDVKM. How the authors handled the data: Counts of nucleated cells, estimated from reference gene primer amplification, were obtained. Profiled with immunoSEQ multiplex PCR; TCRdb holds only in-frame clones, not every one. V and J calls and clone size are those listed in that table; D and trimming were worked out from the DNA. This sample has 65,000 to 75,000 clones; about 80% occur once, and the top ten carry roughly 15%. This chain links TRBV28 with TRBJ2-7, with TRBD1 matching 8 bases. The sequenced material came from peripheral blood. The clonotype was recovered from a human donor in a cohort sampled during active COVID-19. The CDR3 DNA is TGTGCCAGCAGTTTATTCAGGGGGCACGGCGAGCAGTACTTC. It yields the protein CASSLFRGHGEQYF.